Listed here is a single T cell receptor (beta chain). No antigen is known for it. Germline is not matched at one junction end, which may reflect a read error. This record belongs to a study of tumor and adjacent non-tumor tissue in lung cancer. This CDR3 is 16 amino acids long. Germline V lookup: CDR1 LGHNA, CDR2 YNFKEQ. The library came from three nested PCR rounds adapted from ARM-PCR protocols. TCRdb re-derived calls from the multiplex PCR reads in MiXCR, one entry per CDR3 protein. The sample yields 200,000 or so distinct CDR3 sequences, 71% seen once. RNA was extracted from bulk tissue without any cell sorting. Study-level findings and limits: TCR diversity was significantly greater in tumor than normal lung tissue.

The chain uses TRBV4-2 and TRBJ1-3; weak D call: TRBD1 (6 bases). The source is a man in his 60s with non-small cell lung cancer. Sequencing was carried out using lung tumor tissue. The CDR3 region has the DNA TGTGCCAGCAGCCAACCAGGGGACATCGCTGGAAACACCACATATTTT. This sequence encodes CASSQPGDIAGNTTYF.